The 7 T cell receptor beta chains listed next were all sequenced from one sample in a study of vaccination effects on CD4 cells after COVID-19. Data came from immunoSEQ multiplex PCR; TCRdb stores just in-frame clones and leaves some out. The sample includes some 47,000 clones, roughly 72% seen only once; the top ten take around 7%. When nine to ten days of culture had elapsed, CD4+ T cells were isolated. Participants were given two doses of BNT162b2 or mRNA-1273 vaccine. Their antigen targets remain unknown. The sample consisted of CD4+ T cells from PBMCs cultured without peptide, taken after COVID-19 vaccination. The receptors come from a human donor who received a COVID-19 vaccine.

This chain uses TRBV5-1 with TRBJ2-7; possibly TRBD1 for D (5 bases). The V gene's germline CDR1 is SGHRS and CDR2 YFSETQ. The germline V and J ends were trimmed by 0 bases and 0 bases, with 13 bases remaining between them. This CDR3 contains 16 residues. The CDR3 loop is CASSLVGAPSSYEQYF. The CDR3 coding sequence is TGCGCCAGCAGCTTGGTTGGGGCCCCGAGCTCCTACGAGCAGTACTTC.

The chain is built from TRBV7-7 and TRBJ2-3, with 15 bases that match TRBD2. With 4 bases clipped from V and 5 bases from J, the junction kept 1 base outside the gene matches. The germline V gene encodes CDR1 SSHAT and CDR2 FNYEAQ (reference sequence). This CDR3 comprises 15 residues. Here the CDR3 reads CASSWGLAGGDTQYF. CDR3 coding DNA: TGTGCCAGCAGCTGGGGACTAGCGGGGGGAGATACGCAGTATTTT.

The rearrangement joins TRBV4-1 to TRBJ1-2, with D maybe TRBD1 (5 bases). V lost 4 bases, J lost 5 bases, and 20 bases lay in between. This CDR3 has 16 amino acids. From germline, CDR1 is MGHRA and CDR2 YSYEKL. Here the CDR3 reads CASSPAGTARVYGYTF. The CDR3 region has the DNA TGCGCCAGCAGCCCAGCCGGGACGGCAAGGGTATATGGCTACACCTTC.

The V and J genes are TRBV30 and TRBJ2-7; D not resolved. The CDR3 runs to 12 residues. The germline CDR1 and CDR2 sequences are GTSNPN and SVGIG (reference sequence). Deletions cut 0 bases from V and 6 bases from J, with 9 bases between. The CDR3 sequence is CAWSVPRIEQYF. In DNA form, the CDR3 reads TGTGCCTGGAGTGTACCCAGAATCGAGCAGTACTTC.

V is TRBV4-1 and J is TRBJ2-3; 8 nucleotides agree with TRBD2. Unmatched junction bases numbered 10, after V lost 6 bases and J lost 2 bases. This CDR3 region has 16 residues. Germline V gives CDR1 MGHRA, CDR2 YSYEKL. This chain's CDR3 is CASRLPGRGATDTQYF. The CDR3 DNA reads TGCGCCAGCAGGCTCCCCGGGCGGGGGGCCACAGATACGCAGTATTTT.

This sequence joins TRBV5-4 and TRBJ1-6, with D perhaps matching TRBD1 (5 bases). Germline-derived CDR1 and CDR2 are SGHNT and YYREEE (reference sequence). V was pared by 2 bases and J by 7 bases, with 10 bases between. The CDR3 has 14 amino acids. CDR3 amino acids: CASSFQGSNSPLHF. DNA for the CDR3: TGTGCCAGCAGCTTTCAGGGTTCGAATTCACCCCTCCACTTT. Full variable domain (remainder filled in from reference TRBV5-4 and TRBJ1-6): ETGVTQSPTHLIKTRGQQVTLRCSSQSGHNTVSWYQQALGQGPQFIFQYYREEENGRGNFPPRFSGLQFPNYSSELNVNALELDDSALYLCASSFQGSNSPLHFGNGTRLTVT.

This rearrangement joins TRBV20-1 to TRBJ1-2; no clear D. The CDR3 spans 12 residues. Per the germline V gene, CDR1 is DFQATT and CDR2 is SNEGSKA (reference sequence). Between the trimmed V and J ends, which lost 3 bases and 4 bases, there was a span of 9 bases. Written as DNA, the CDR3 is TGCAGTGCTAGTCCGGCGGCCTATGGCTACACCTTC. Translating gives CSASPAAYGYTF.